This passage covers 10 T cell receptor beta chains from one sample sequenced in a study of cytomegalovirus exposure and HLA in healthy donors (dated by TCRdb to the late 2010s). The library was obtained by the immunoSEQ multiplex PCR assay. The immuneACCESS repertoire file appears here via TCRdb, limited to in-frame rearrangements. These files lack a portion of the clones; in checked studies, under half of the deficit traces to unresolved V genes, and the cause of the others is not known. This sample has around 70,000 clones in its table, and 85% to 95% of those were observed once. 3% to 4% of the sample comes from the top ten. Specimen: PBMCs. These receptors were taken from a man younger than 35 in good health and CMV-seronegative.

The chain recombines TRBV6-1 with TRBJ2-7; D uncertain. Germline V gives CDR1 MNHNS, CDR2 SASEGT. The V gene lost 2 bases and the J gene lost 1 base, with 6 bases spanning the gap. CDR3 length: 13 amino acids. The CDR3 spells CASSERSSYEQYF. The CDR3 nucleotides read TGTGCCAGCAGTGAACGTTCGTCCTACGAGCAGTACTTC.

Written as DNA, the CDR3 is TGTGCCAGTAGTATAGGACAGGGTTTGAACACTGAAGCTTTCTTT. It is translated as CASSIGQGLNTEAFF. This chain joins TRBV19 and TRBJ1-1; 7 positions match TRBD1. Germline values: CDR1 LNHDA, CDR2 SQIVND (reference sequence). The CDR3 consists of 15 residues. The V gene end was trimmed by 1 base and the J gene end by 0 bases; junction bases not matched to a gene: 2.

Here the CDR3 reads CASSGGGATDTQYF. For the CDR3, the DNA is TGTGCCAGCAGTGGCGGGGGGGCCACAGATACGCAGTATTTT. V gene TRBV6-4 combines with J gene TRBJ2-3; 9 bases agree with TRBD2. The CDR3 is 14 residues long. CDR1 and CDR2 from the germline V gene are MRHNA and SNTAGT. J was trimmed by 2 bases and V by 4 bases; bases with no gene match: 1.

The V call is TRBV13, the J call TRBJ1-3, with unresolved D. Trimming cost V 5 bases and J 4 bases, with 15 bases left between them. CDR3 length equals 15 residues. The germline V gene encodes CDR1 PRHDT and CDR2 FYEKMQ (reference sequence). The CDR3 nucleotides read TGTGCCAGCAGCCTGGGCCTCACTGACGGAAACACCATATATTTT. Its translation is CASSLGLTDGNTIYF.

This chain joins TRBV27 and TRBJ2-1; no clear D gene. V dropped 2 bases and J dropped 7 bases, with 12 bases sitting between them. The CDR3 has 14 residues. Looked up from germline, CDR1 is MNHEY and CDR2 is SMNVEV (reference sequence). The CDR3 sequence: CASSLGQVRNEQFF. CDR3 in DNA: TGTGCCAGCAGTTTAGGGCAGGTTAGGAATGAGCAGTTCTTC.

The gene calls are TRBV5-1 and TRBJ2-7, with 7 positions matching TRBD1. The CDR3 consists of 14 residues. In germline, CDR1 is SGHRS, CDR2 YFSETQ. J gave up 1 base and V 4 bases, and 5 bases lay outside the gene matches. The CDR3: CASSPGDRSYEQYF. For the CDR3, the DNA is TGCGCCAGCAGCCCCGGGGACAGATCCTACGAGCAGTACTTC.

V usage is TRBV19 and J usage is TRBJ1-1; D might be TRBD1 (6 bases). The V and J ends lost 3 bases and 4 bases respectively, with 9 bases between them. The CDR3 has 13 residues. The germline CDR1 and CDR2 sequences are LNHDA and SQIVND (reference sequence). The CDR3 nucleotides read TGTGCCAGTAGTATGCAGGGGACCACTGAAGCTTTCTTT. This sequence encodes CASSMQGTTEAFF.

This chain connects TRBV6-5 to TRBJ2-5; D might be TRBD2 (6 bases). Deletions cut 5 bases from V and 7 bases from J, with 8 bases between. This CDR3 comprises 11 residues. The germline CDR1 and CDR2 sequences are MNHEY and SVGAGI. Here the CDR3 reads CASSHGGTQYF. CDR3 bases: TGTGCCAGCAGTCACGGGGGGACCCAGTACTTC.

This chain uses TRBV9 with TRBJ1-4; D is ambiguous. The CDR3 is 12 residues long. The germline CDR1 and CDR2 sequences are SGDLS and YYNGEE. Trimming cost V 4 bases and J 8 bases, with 9 bases left between them. Here the CDR3 reads CASSPAGEKLFF. The CDR3 DNA sequence: TGTGCCAGCAGCCCGGCCGGGGAAAAACTGTTTTTT.

V gene TRBV27 combines with J gene TRBJ1-5; 7 nucleotides align to TRBD1. The CDR3 is 16 amino acids. Germline trimming cut 0 bases from V and 0 bases from J; bases unmatched to any gene: 2. CDR1 MNHEY and CDR2 SMNVEV come from the germline V gene (reference sequence). The CDR3 region has the DNA TGTGCCAGCAGTTTATCGGGACAGCCTAGCAATCAGCCCCAGCATTTT. It translates to CASSLSGQPSNQPQHF.